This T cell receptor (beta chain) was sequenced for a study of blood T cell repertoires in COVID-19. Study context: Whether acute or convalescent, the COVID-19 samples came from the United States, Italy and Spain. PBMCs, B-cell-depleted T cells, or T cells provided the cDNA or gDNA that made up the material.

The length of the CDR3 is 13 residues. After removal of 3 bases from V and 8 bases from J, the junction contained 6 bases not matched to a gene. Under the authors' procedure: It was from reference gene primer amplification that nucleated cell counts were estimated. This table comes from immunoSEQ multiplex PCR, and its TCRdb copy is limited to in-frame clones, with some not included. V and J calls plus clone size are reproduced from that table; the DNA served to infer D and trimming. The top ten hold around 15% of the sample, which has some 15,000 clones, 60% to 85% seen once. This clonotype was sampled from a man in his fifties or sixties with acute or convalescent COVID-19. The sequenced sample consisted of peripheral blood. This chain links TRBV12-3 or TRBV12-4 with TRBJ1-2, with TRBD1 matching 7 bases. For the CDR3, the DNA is TGTGCCAGCAGTTTCGACAGGGCGGGAGGCTACACCTTC. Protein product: CASSFDRAGGYTF.